This T cell receptor (beta chain) was profiled in a study of CD8+ T cells in alopecia areata. Following extraction, RNA underwent reverse transcription to cDNA, which served as the sequencing template. Profiling relied on immunoSEQ multiplex PCR, and the TCRdb table lists in-frame clones only, not all of them. The table lists some 200,000 clones, more than 55% of them singletons. The researchers isolated CD4+ and CD8+ T cells from PBMCs by sorting. Notes on this clone: Its antigen is undetermined.

The CDR3 is 11 residues long. Germline values: CDR1 DFQATT, CDR2 SNEGSKA (reference sequence). Trimming left V 6 bases short and J 7 bases short, with 13 bases between. Study-wide findings and caveats: Normal scalp had lower clonality than lesional scalp, with alopecia totalis/universalis lesions showing this most strongly. Sequence data from scalp samples additionally include resident alphabeta T cells of normal skin.

Material for sequencing was CD8+ T cells sorted from blood. V and J are TRBV20-1 and TRBJ2-7; unclear D gene. The sequence derives from a human donor in good health. This CDR3 is CSAPLSAEQYF. The DNA of the CDR3 is TGCAGTGCGCCCCTAAGCGCAGAGCAGTACTTC.